The clone carrying this T cell receptor beta chain was counted only a few times. Antigen: not known. Methods used by the authors: A classifier of distant metastasis in papillary thyroid cancer was built from CDR3 differences (across clinicopathological groups). TCRdb redid the clone calls on the PCR reads using MiXCR. The V and J calls shown here were made by TCRdb, not taken from the authors' results. This table holds approximately 16,000 clones, almost 35% found once. These data come from a study of metastatic and nonmetastatic thyroid tumors. Study-wide background: Thyroid patients, malignant and benign, had repertoires compared across blood and tumor or nodule tissue.

Patients underwent thyroid surgery, and none had received any treatment before it. Whole-study results and caveats: It was reported that TCR beta diversity was significantly higher in malignant thyroid tumors than benign nodules, in blood and tumor.

Source material: tumor tissue. This TCR came from a female donor with papillary thyroid cancer or a benign thyroid nodule (not recorded which). Some clones in this sample may be carry-over from other donors' samples.

In DNA, the CDR3 is TGTGCCAGCAGTTTATCCGGGACAGGGGATGGCTACACCTTC. Translation: CASSLSGTGDGYTF. The chain combines TRBV28 with TRBJ1-2; TRBD1 agrees at 10 bases. The CDR3 has 14 residues. The J segment lost 6 bases and the V segment lost 1 base, leaving 2 bases of the junction unmatched. CDR1 is MDHEN and CDR2 is SYDVKM in the germline V gene.